The following is a T cell receptor (beta chain) sequence with its context. Its matching antigen is unknown. The entry originates in a study of somatic mutations in cytotoxic T cells in rheumatoid arthritis. Per the germline V gene, CDR1 is MNHEY and CDR2 is SMNVEV (reference sequence). V lost 7 bases to trimming and J lost 3 bases; unmatched junction nucleotides: 5. CDR3 length: 14 residues. Study outcomes and limitations: Of approximately 70 patients, 7 to 9 had a largest CD8+ clone that exceeded 20% of CD8+ cells. CD8+ T-cell clonality did not differ significantly between rheumatoid arthritis patients and age-matched healthy controls.

Sequenced by immunoSEQ multiplex PCR; TCRdb stores in-frame clones only, minus some. This repertoire shows 9,000 to 15,000 clones, roughly 70% found once; its top ten account for about 9.3%. V gene TRBV27 combines with J gene TRBJ2-1; TRBD2 agrees at 8 bases. The sequence derives from a man between 65 and 80 years old in good health. The specimen sequenced was CD8+ T cells sorted from blood. The CDR3 spells CASTGLGDYNEQFF. In DNA, the CDR3 is TGTGCCAGCACGGGACTAGGGGACTACAATGAGCAGTTCTTC.